A selection of T cell receptor beta chains follows, all from one sample in a study of T cell repertoires in aging, cancer and after chemotherapy. TCRdb called the multiplex PCR reads again in MiXCR, with one record for every CDR3 protein. The sample shows about 11,000 distinct CDR3 sequences, approximately 24% of them seen only once. The sequenced material came from blood. These receptors were obtained from a human donor in good health. Both conserved end residues are part of each CDR3. D genes are given only for firm matches. Clone size is stated in some rows and not others, as once, few, many or a class when expanded.

j_call,clone_size,v_call,d_call,cdr3_nt,cdr3_aa
TRBJ2-1,medium-sized,TRBV7-9,TRBD2,TGTGCAGCGGGGATCGGGGGGGAGCAGTTCTTC,CAAGIGGEQFF
TRBJ1-4,medium-sized,TRBV30,NA,TGTGCCTGGAGTGTTTATCGTGAGAATGAAAAACTGTTTTTT,CAWSVYRENEKLFF
TRBJ1-3,medium-sized,TRBV30,NA,TGTGCCTGGAGGGGGGGATCTAATGAGGGGAACACCATATATTTT,CAWRGGSNEGNTIYF
TRBJ2-7,NA,TRBV6-1,TRBD1,TGTGCCAGCAGTCGACAGGGGGTTGCCTACGAGCAGTACTTC,CASSRQGVAYEQYF
TRBJ2-5,NA,TRBV24-1,TRBD1,TGTGCCACCAGTGACGCTAAGGGGGCAGGAGAGACCCAGTACTTC,CATSDAKGAGETQYF
TRBJ2-4,NA,TRBV20-1,NA,TGCAGTGCTAGAGATCTCGCTCAGCCCAAAAACATTCAGTACTTC,CSARDLAQPKNIQYF
TRBJ2-1,few,TRBV20-1,NA,TGCAGTGCTAGAGAGGGCCTCTACAATGAGCAGTTCTTC,CSAREGLYNEQFF
TRBJ1-5,few,TRBV6-2/TRBV6-3,NA,TGTGCCAGCAAACGAGAGATTTTTAATCAGCCCCAGCATTTT,CASKREIFNQPQHF
TRBJ1-2,NA,TRBV7-2,NA,TGTGCCAGCAGCCCCCGACAGGACCCGATGTATGGCTACACCTTC,CASSPRQDPMYGYTF
TRBJ2-7,NA,TRBV23-1,TRBD2,TGCGCCCGCGGCGGGGGTTGTGGTCTCTCGTACTTC,CARGGGCGLSYF
TRBJ2-6,NA,TRBV6-6,NA,TGTGCCAGCGGACTTGCGGGGGCATCCTCTGGGGCCAACGTCCTGACTTTC,CASGLAGASSGANVLTF
TRBJ1-6,NA,TRBV27,NA,TGTGCCAGCACCCGGGGGCGGTTTAATTCACCCCTCCACTTT,CASTRGRFNSPLHF
TRBJ2-3,NA,TRBV20-1,NA,TGCAGTGCTAGCGGCAGGCCTAGCACAGATACGCAGTATTTT,CSASGRPSTDTQYF
TRBJ2-3,few,TRBV7-9,TRBD1,TGTGCCAGCAGCCGGGACAGGCGCACAGATACGCAGTATTTT,CASSRDRRTDTQYF
TRBJ1-2,few,TRBV27,NA,TGTGCCAGCAGTTTAATCAGGGGAGGGAAGGACACCTTC,CASSLIRGGKDTF
TRBJ1-1,NA,TRBV20-1,NA,TGCAGTGCTACACGAGGGCACCTTAACACTGAAGCTTTCTTT,CSATRGHLNTEAFF
TRBJ1-4,few,TRBV6-1,NA,TGTGCCAGCAGCGTGGTCCTTAATGAAAAACTGTTTTTT,CASSVVLNEKLFF
TRBJ2-1,NA,TRBV11-3,TRBD2,TGTGCCAGCAGCCGGGGGGGGATTGACTCCTACAATGAGCAGTTCTTC,CASSRGGIDSYNEQFF
TRBJ2-3,few,TRBV12-3/TRBV12-4,NA,TGTGCCAGCAGTTCCCGGACCCGGGGGACAGATACGCAGTATTTT,CASSSRTRGTDTQYF
TRBJ2-6,NA,TRBV13,NA,TGTGCCAGCAGCCCCACGGGACTCTCTGGGGCCAACGTCCTGACTTTC,CASSPTGLSGANVLTF
TRBJ2-3,few,TRBV30,TRBD2,TGTGCCTGGAGTGTAGAAGTAGCGGGGCGGACAGATACGCAGTATTTT,CAWSVEVAGRTDTQYF
TRBJ2-1,NA,TRBV20-1,NA,TGCAGTTTTCCCAGGGGAGATGAGCAGTTCTTC,CSFPRGDEQFF
TRBJ1-2,medium-sized,TRBV7-2,TRBD1,TGTGCCAGCAGCTACCGGGACAGGGGGCGATATGGCTACACCTTC,CASSYRDRGRYGYTF
TRBJ1-1,NA,TRBV27,TRBD1,TGTGCCAGCAGTTTAGGGACAGGGTTCACTGAAGCTTTCTTT,CASSLGTGFTEAFF
TRBJ2-5,NA,TRBV27,NA,TGTGCCAGCGGAAATCGCCAGCCCCAGTACTTC,CASGNRQPQYF
TRBJ2-7,NA,TRBV14,NA,TGTGCCAGCAGCCGGCAGTACTACGAGCAGTACTTC,CASSRQYYEQYF
TRBJ2-1,NA,TRBV7-9,NA,TGTGCCAGCAGCCCGGGCCCATCGGAGAGGGGGCAGTTCTTC,CASSPGPSERGQFF
TRBJ2-6,few,TRBV20-1,NA,TGCAGTGCTAGGGTTGGGGGGGCGCGGCATGCTGGGGCCAACGTCCTGACTTTC,CSARVGGARHAGANVLTF
TRBJ1-6,medium-sized,TRBV7-2,NA,TGTGCCAGCAGCTTAGAGGGTGCCCGGTCACCCCTCCACTTT,CASSLEGARSPLHF